The 27 T cell receptor beta chains below come from one sample, sequenced in a study of blood T cell repertoires in COVID-19. Assay: immunoSEQ multiplex PCR; the TCRdb copy retains only in-frame clones and omits some. The sample carries approximately 490,000 clones, about nine tenths recorded once. The sequenced sample was PBMCs or T cells enriched from blood (not recorded which). The receptors originated from a woman in her late teens or twenties who had recovered from COVID-19.

J is TRBJ2-3 and V is TRBV24-1; 9 bases map to TRBD2. Germline V CDR1 and CDR2: KGHDR, SFDVKD. Trimming removed 2 bases from V and 7 bases from J; junction bases left unmatched: 9. This CDR3 spans 16 amino acids. CDR3 sequence reads: CATSDSRRGGPNTQYF. The CDR3 DNA follows: TGTGCCACCAGTGATTCCCGGCGGGGGGGCCCAAATACGCAGTATTTT.

The chain couples TRBV10-3 to TRBJ1-2; D gene unclear. CDR3 length equals 11 residues. From germline, CDR1 is ENHRY and CDR2 SYGVKD. Trimming shortened V by 6 bases and J by 6 bases, and 8 bases separated the two germline ends. The CDR3: CAIRAGHGYTF. Written as DNA, the CDR3 is TGTGCCATCAGGGCAGGCCATGGCTACACCTTC.

The J gene is TRBJ2-5, the V gene TRBV6-5; the match to TRBD1 covers 8 bases. The CDR3 sequence is 13 residues long. The V gene's germline CDR1 is MNHEY and CDR2 SVGAGI. The V segment lost 6 bases and the J segment 4 bases; nucleotides outside the gene matches: 4. As DNA, the CDR3 is TGTGCCAGCAGGCAGGACAGGGCAGAGACCCAGTACTTC. Encoded protein: CASRQDRAETQYF.

The gene calls are TRBV21-1 and TRBJ2-5; TRBD2 is the table's D call and was not checked against the DNA. TRBV21-1 is a pseudogene. The CDR3 sequence is 17 residues long. The CDR3 is CASTSLDPERGRETQYF. The CDR3 DNA follows: TGTGCCAGCACCTCCCTTGACCCAGAGCGGGGGCGGGAGACCCAGTACTTC.

The chain carries TRBV19 and TRBJ2-3, with TRBD2 as a possible D gene (6 bases). In germline, CDR1 is LNHDA, CDR2 SQIVND (reference sequence). CDR3 length: 15 residues. V was pared by 1 base and J by 4 bases, with 12 bases between. Written as DNA, the CDR3 is TGTGCCAGTAGTATAGGGACTATCGATTCAGATACGCAGTATTTT. Translated, it gives CASSIGTIDSDTQYF.

This clone was found a few times. The chain is built from TRBV5-1 and TRBJ1-3; perhaps TRBD1 as D (5 bases). In germline, CDR1 is SGHRS, CDR2 YFSETQ. V lost 2 bases and J lost 4, with 13 bases in between. The CDR3 contains 15 residues. CDR3 coding DNA: TGCGCCAGCAGCTTAAATACAGGAACAGGAAACACCATATATTTT. Amino acids: CASSLNTGTGNTIYF.

V gene TRBV11-3 combines with J gene TRBJ2-5, with D perhaps matching TRBD2 (6 bases). The length of the CDR3 is 15 residues. Trimming cost V 4 bases and J 5 bases, with 17 bases left between them. The germline gives CDR1 SGHNT, CDR2 YENEEA. The CDR3 is CASSSSGLPRETQYF. CDR3 nucleotides: TGTGCCAGCAGCTCCTCGGGACTTCCAAGGGAGACCCAGTACTTC.

This chain joins TRBV15 and TRBJ2-2; 7 bases line up with TRBD1. Germline trimming cut 6 bases from V and 7 bases from J; bases unmatched to any gene: 5. Germline V lookup: CDR1 LNHNV, CDR2 YYDKDF (reference sequence). The CDR3 has 13 residues. Here the CDR3 reads CATSFTGDGELFF. CDR3 DNA: TGTGCCACCAGTTTCACAGGGGACGGGGAGCTGTTTTTT.

The CDR3: CSASTGGGYEQYF. The CDR3 region has the DNA TGCAGTGCTAGTACAGGGGGAGGCTACGAGCAGTACTTC. The chain recombines TRBV20-1 with TRBJ2-7, with 8 bases lining up with TRBD1. The CDR3 extends over 13 amino acids. The J segment lost 3 bases and the V segment lost 3 bases, leaving 4 bases of the junction unmatched. Germline V lookup: CDR1 DFQATT, CDR2 SNEGSKA (reference sequence).

The rearrangement joins TRBV30 to TRBJ1-5, with 9 bases matching TRBD1. V lost 5 bases to trimming and J lost 6 bases; unmatched junction nucleotides: 5. The V gene's germline CDR1 is GTSNPN and CDR2 SVGIG (reference sequence). The CDR3 has 13 amino acids. The CDR3 loop is CAWGTGPGQPQHF. The CDR3 region has the DNA TGTGCCTGGGGGACAGGGCCCGGTCAGCCCCAGCATTTT. The full variable domain, its missing parts supplied by reference TRBV30 and TRBJ1-5, is SQTIHQWPATLVQPVGSPLSLECTVEGTSNPNLYWYRQAAGRGLQLLFYSVGIGQISSEVPQNLSASRPQDRQFILSSKKLLLSDSGFYLCAWGTGPGQPQHFGDGTRLSIL.

V gene TRBV12-5 combines with J gene TRBJ2-3, with a weak D call TRBD2 (6 bases). V lost 0 bases and J lost 5, with 12 bases in between. Per the germline V gene, CDR1 is LGHNT and CDR2 is FRNRAP. The CDR3 consists of 15 residues. CDR3 sequence (DNA): TGTGCTAGTGGTTTGGTGAGTGGGGGGTTAGATACGCAGTATTTT. Amino acids: CASGLVSGGLDTQYF.

The chain employs TRBV4-1 and TRBJ1-2; D may be TRBD1 (6 bases). Trimming took off 8 bases at V and 6 bases at J, with 13 bases between the two ends. The CDR3 runs to 12 residues. CDR1 is MGHRA, CDR2 YSYEKL, per germline. CDR3 residues: CASGGQYNGYTF. The DNA of the CDR3 is TGCGCCAGCGGAGGACAGTATAATGGCTACACCTTC.

V is TRBV3-1 (or the pseudogene TRBV3-2) and J is TRBJ2-7; D perhaps matches TRBD1 (5 bases). The CDR3 totals 13 residues. The germline V gene encodes CDR1 LGHDT and CDR2 YNNKEL (reference sequence). Trimming stripped 4 bases from V and 3 bases from J, with 10 bases between. In DNA, the CDR3 is TGTGCCAGCAGCCCCAAGGGGCTCTACGAGCAGTACTTC. Translated, it gives CASSPKGLYEQYF.

The chain employs TRBV2 and TRBJ2-1; the match to TRBD2 covers 10 bases. The CDR3 totals 16 residues. The ends lost 6 bases at V and 5 bases at J; junction bases unmatched: 10. In germline, CDR1 is SNHLY, CDR2 FYNNEI. The DNA of the CDR3 is TGTGCCAGCAGCGGACGAAGCGGGGGGGTTAACAATGAGCAGTTCTTC. Protein: CASSGRSGGVNNEQFF.

The chain recombines TRBV5-1 with TRBJ1-1; perhaps TRBD1 as D (5 bases). V lost 3 bases and J lost 0, with 21 bases in between. CDR3 length: 18 amino acids. CDR1 SGHRS and CDR2 YFSETQ come from the germline V gene. The CDR3 DNA is TGCGCCAGCAGCTCCCCGAATTTGACAGCAGCTATGAACACTGAAGCTTTCTTT. Amino acid sequence: CASSSPNLTAAMNTEAFF.

In DNA, the CDR3 is TGCGCCAGCAGCCAAGGGGAGGGGACAGGGGCCTACTATGGCTACACCTTC. Its translation: CASSQGEGTGAYYGYTF. The chain recombines TRBV4-1 with TRBJ1-2; 10 nucleotides agree with TRBD1. This CDR3 has 17 residues. Germline CDR1 reads MGHRA; CDR2 reads YSYEKL. Trimming cost V 1 base and J 3 bases; bases outside gene matches: 8.

V and J are TRBV10-2 and TRBJ2-7; TRBD2 is a possible D gene (7 bases). Germline assignment: CDR1 WSHSY and CDR2 SAAADI. V lost 5 bases and J 0 bases, leaving 11 bases between the germline ends. This CDR3 contains 14 residues. The DNA of the CDR3 is TGCGCCAGCAGTAACGGGGGGCTCTCCTACGAGCAGTACTTC. It yields the protein CASSNGGLSYEQYF.

The CDR3 region is CASSLTGYNEQFF. CDR3 coding DNA: TGTGCCAGCAGTCTAACAGGGTACAATGAGCAGTTCTTC. The chain carries TRBV28 and TRBJ2-1; D is possibly TRBD1 (6 bases). V gave up 5 bases and J gave up 4 bases, with 9 bases separating them. CDR1 is MDHEN, CDR2 SYDVKM, per germline. CDR3 length: 13 residues.

This clone has just one count. The V gene is TRBV28, the J gene TRBJ1-5; D perhaps matches TRBD1 (6 bases). This CDR3 contains 15 residues. Trimming cost V 7 bases and J 6 bases, with 19 bases left between them. In germline, CDR1 is MDHEN, CDR2 SYDVKM. CDR3 in amino acids: CASTPGGSGAQPQHF. In DNA, the CDR3 is TGTGCCAGCACCCCCGGCGGGTCAGGGGCTCAGCCCCAGCATTTT.

The chain links TRBV11-2 to TRBJ1-4; TRBD1 matches 9 bases. The CDR3 covers 15 residues. V trimming: 5 bases; J trimming: 4 bases; junction bases outside the gene matches: 5. Germline CDR1 and CDR2: SGHAT and FQNNGV. The CDR3 sequence is CASSHRGRGNEKLFF. CDR3 sequence (DNA): TGTGCCAGCAGCCACAGGGGGCGGGGTAATGAAAAACTGTTTTTT.

This rearrangement joins TRBV12-2 to TRBJ2-7; the table's D gene call, TRBD1, was not cross checked with the DNA. TRBV12-2 is assigned pseudogene status. The CDR3 has 16 residues. The CDR3 reads CASRLGFREPSYEQYF. CDR3 coding DNA: TGTGCAAGTCGCTTAGGGTTCAGGGAACCCTCCTACGAGCAGTACTTC.

This clone came up once. The sample has other DNA sequences that encode this CDR3 too. The rearrangement links TRBV6-5 to TRBJ1-1; 7 bases fit TRBD1. Trimming removed 0 bases from V and 5 bases from J; junction bases left unmatched: 3. Germline CDR1 reads MNHEY; CDR2 reads SVGAGI. The CDR3 runs to 14 residues. The CDR3 DNA follows: TGTGCCAGCAGTTACTCGAGACAGGGAACTGAAGCTTTCTTT. Its protein is CASSYSRQGTEAFF.

This chain uses TRBV19 with TRBJ1-2, with TRBD1 matching over 10 bases. CDR1 and CDR2 from the germline V gene are LNHDA and SQIVND (reference sequence). The CDR3 loop spans 17 amino acids. V gave up 3 bases and J gave up 2 bases; unmatched junction bases: 9. The CDR3 DNA sequence: TGTGCCAGTAGTATGGGGGACAGGGGTGCAGGGAACTATGGCTACACCTTC. This sequence encodes CASSMGDRGAGNYGYTF.

This clone was detected only once. The CDR3 nucleotides read TGTGCCAGCAGCTTAGCACAGGGGGGTTCACCCCTCCACTTT. The encoded protein is CASSLAQGGSPLHF. The J gene is TRBJ1-6, the V gene TRBV7-8, with 8 bases aligning to TRBD1. The germline V gene has CDR1 SGHVS and CDR2 FQNEAQ. V dropped 0 bases and J dropped 9; count of bases not matched to a gene: 1. CDR3 length equals 14 residues.

The chain couples TRBV30 to TRBJ1-1; D might be TRBD1 (6 bases). V was trimmed by 5 bases and J by 3 bases, leaving 10 bases between them. The CDR3 is 12 residues long. Germline V lookup: CDR1 GTSNPN, CDR2 SVGIG (reference sequence). The CDR3 protein is CAWGKGDTEAFF. Here the CDR3 DNA reads TGTGCCTGGGGTAAGGGGGACACTGAAGCTTTCTTT.

The chain links TRBV7-2 to TRBJ2-5; possibly TRBD1 for D (5 bases). The CDR3 loop spans 13 amino acids. Trimming took 2 bases from V and 6 from J, leaving 10 bases between them. Germline CDR1 is SGHTA and CDR2 is FQGNSA. CDR3 amino acids: CASSLRGSQTQYF. CDR3 coding DNA: TGTGCCAGCAGCTTAAGGGGCAGCCAGACCCAGTACTTC. Combining the CDR3 with reference TRBV7-2 and TRBJ2-5 gives the whole variable domain GAGVSQSPSNKVTEKGKDVELRCDPISGHTALYWYRQSLGQGLEFLIYFQGNSAPDKSGLPSDRFSAERTGGSVSTLTIQRTQQEDSAVYLCASSLRGSQTQYFGPGTRLLVL.

CDR3 loop: CSVSGTGEAKLFF. CDR3 nucleotide sequence: TGCAGCGTTTCCGGGACAGGGGAGGCAAAACTGTTTTTT. The chain uses TRBV29-1 and TRBJ1-4; 10 bases are shared with TRBD1. Germline V CDR1 and CDR2: SQVTM, ANQGSEA. Losses at the gene ends were 5 bases for V and 10 bases for J; bases not matched to a gene: 7. CDR3 length equals 13 residues.